This TCR beta chain was found in a study of human T cells and chemical hapten exposure. Study outcomes and limitations: Following DPC sensitization, TCRs present above 1 in 1000 frequency showed no change.

The study used a library that attached unique molecular identifiers to individual cDNA molecules. In the authors' workflow: TCR counts had a median of 95,638 per sample and spanned roughly 23,224 to 690,600. TCRdb passed the RACE reads through MiXCR, listing each CDR3 protein once. The V and J calls come from TCRdb's annotation, not from the publication. The repertoire holds more than 60,000 distinct CDR3 sequences, about 9% seen once, with 1.5% in the top ten. The CDR3 is 14 residues long. Trimming shortened V by 2 bases and J by 1 base, and 9 bases separated the two germline ends. Germline V gene sequence: CDR1 SGHAT, CDR2 FQDESV (reference sequence). Time point meaning: healthy volunteer bleed at 6 weeks. The total RNA was obtained from whole blood that was not fractionated. Notes on this clonotype: The antigen is not known.

Sequenced input: whole blood. V gene TRBV11-1 combines with J gene TRBJ2-7; D gene unclear. This TCR was recovered from a male donor in good health. Some clones in this sample may be carry-over from other donors' samples. CDR3 nucleotide sequence: TGTGCCAGCAGCTTAAGAAGTTTATCCTACGAGCAGTACTTC. It translates to CASSLRSLSYEQYF.